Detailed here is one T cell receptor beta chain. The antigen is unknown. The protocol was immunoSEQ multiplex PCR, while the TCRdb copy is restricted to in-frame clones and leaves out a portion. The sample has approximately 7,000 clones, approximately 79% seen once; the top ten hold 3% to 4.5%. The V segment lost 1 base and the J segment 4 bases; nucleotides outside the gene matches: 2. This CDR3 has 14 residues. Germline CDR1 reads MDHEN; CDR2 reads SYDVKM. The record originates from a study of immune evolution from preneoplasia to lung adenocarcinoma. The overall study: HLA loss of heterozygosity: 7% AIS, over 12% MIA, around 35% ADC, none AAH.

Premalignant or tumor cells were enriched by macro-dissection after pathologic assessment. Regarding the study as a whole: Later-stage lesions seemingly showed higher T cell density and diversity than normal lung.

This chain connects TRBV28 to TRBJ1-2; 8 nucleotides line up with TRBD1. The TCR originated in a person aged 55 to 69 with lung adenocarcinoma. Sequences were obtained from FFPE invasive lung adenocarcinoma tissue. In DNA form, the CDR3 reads TGTGCCAGCAGTTTATATCAGGGGGCCTATGGCTACACCTTC. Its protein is CASSLYQGAYGYTF.